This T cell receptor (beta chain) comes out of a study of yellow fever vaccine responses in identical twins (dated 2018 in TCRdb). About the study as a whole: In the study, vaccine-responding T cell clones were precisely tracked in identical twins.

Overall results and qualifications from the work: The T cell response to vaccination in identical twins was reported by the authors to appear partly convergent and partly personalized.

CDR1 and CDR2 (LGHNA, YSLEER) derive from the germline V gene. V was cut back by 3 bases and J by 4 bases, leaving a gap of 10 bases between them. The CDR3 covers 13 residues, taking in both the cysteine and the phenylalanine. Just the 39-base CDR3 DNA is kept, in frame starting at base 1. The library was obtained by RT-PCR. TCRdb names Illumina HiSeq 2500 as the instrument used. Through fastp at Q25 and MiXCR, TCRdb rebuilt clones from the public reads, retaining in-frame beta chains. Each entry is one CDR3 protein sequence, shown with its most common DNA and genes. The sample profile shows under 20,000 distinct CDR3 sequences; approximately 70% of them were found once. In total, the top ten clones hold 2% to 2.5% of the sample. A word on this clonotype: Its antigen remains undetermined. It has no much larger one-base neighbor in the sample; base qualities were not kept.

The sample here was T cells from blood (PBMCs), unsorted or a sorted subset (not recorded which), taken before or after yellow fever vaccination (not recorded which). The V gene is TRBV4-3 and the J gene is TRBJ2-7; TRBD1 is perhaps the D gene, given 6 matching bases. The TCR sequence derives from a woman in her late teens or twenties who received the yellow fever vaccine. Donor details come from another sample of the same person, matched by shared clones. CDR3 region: CASSQGHFYEQYF. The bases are TGCGCCAGCAGCCAGGGACACTTTTACGAGCAGTACTTC.